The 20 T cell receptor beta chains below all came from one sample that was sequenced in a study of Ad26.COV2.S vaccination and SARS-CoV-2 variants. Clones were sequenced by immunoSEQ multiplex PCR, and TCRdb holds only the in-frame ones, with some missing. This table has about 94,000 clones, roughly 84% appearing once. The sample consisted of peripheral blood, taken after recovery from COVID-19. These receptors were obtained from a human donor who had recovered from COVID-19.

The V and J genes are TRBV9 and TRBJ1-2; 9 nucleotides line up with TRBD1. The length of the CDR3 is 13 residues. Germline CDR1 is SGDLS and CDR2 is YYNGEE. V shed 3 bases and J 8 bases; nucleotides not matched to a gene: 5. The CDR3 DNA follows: TGTGCCAGCAGCGAACAGGGGGCGTCGGGCTACACCTTC. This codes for CASSEQGASGYTF. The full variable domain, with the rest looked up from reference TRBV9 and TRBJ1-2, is DSGVTQTPKHLITATGQRVTLRCSPRSGDLSVYWYQQSLDQGLQFLIQYYNGEERAKGNILERFSAQQFPDLHSELNLSSLELGDSALYFCASSEQGASGYTFGSGTRLTVV.

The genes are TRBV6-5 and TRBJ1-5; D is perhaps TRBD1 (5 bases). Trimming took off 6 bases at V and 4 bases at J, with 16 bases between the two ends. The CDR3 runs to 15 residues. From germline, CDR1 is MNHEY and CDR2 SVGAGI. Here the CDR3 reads CASRKGIDGNQPQHF. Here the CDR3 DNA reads TGTGCCAGCAGGAAGGGGATAGACGGGAATCAGCCCCAGCATTTT.

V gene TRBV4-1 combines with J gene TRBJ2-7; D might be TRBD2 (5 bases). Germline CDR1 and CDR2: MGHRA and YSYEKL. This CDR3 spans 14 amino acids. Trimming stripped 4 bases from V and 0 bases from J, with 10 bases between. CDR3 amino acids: CASSRSRDSYEQYF. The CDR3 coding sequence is TGCGCCAGCAGCCGGAGTCGGGACTCCTACGAGCAGTACTTC.

CDR3 coding DNA: TGTGCCAGCAGCTTAGGTCAGTCTATGAACACTGAAGCTTTCTTT. This sequence encodes CASSLGQSMNTEAFF. This sequence joins TRBV7-6 and TRBJ1-1; no clear D gene. The length of the CDR3 is 15 residues. Per germline, CDR1 SGHVS and CDR2 FNYEAQ. The V gene lost 1 base and the J gene lost 0 bases, with 9 bases spanning the gap. Full variable domain (remainder filled in from reference TRBV7-6 and TRBJ1-1): GAGVSQSPRYKVTKRGQDVALRCDPISGHVSLYWYRQALGQGPEFLTYFNYEAQQDKSGLPNDRFSAERPEGSISTLTIQRTEQRDSAMYRCASSLGQSMNTEAFFGQGTRLTVV.

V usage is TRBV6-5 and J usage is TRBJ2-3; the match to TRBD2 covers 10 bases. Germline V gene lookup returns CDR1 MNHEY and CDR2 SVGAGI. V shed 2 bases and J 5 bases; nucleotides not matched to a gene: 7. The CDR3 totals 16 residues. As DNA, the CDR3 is TGTGCCAGCAGTTACGCCACTAGCGGGAACAAAGATACGCAGTATTTT. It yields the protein CASSYATSGNKDTQYF.

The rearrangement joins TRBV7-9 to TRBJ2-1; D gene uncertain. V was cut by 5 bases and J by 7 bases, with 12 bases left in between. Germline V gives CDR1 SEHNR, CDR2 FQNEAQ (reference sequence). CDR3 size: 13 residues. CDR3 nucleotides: TGTGCCAGCAGCCCGCCGGCGCGGAATGAGCAGTTCTTC. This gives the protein CASSPPARNEQFF.

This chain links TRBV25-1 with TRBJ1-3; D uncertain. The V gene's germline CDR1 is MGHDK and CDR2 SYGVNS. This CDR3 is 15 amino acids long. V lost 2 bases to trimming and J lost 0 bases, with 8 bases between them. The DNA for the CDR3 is TGTGCCAGCAGTGAAATGGGAGCCTCTGGAAACACCATATATTTT. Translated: CASSEMGASGNTIYF.

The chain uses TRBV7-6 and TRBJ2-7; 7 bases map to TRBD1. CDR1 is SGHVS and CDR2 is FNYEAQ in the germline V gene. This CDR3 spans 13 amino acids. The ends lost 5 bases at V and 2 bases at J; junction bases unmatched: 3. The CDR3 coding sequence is TGTGCCAGCAGCATCGGGACAGCCTACGAGCAGTACTTC. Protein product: CASSIGTAYEQYF.

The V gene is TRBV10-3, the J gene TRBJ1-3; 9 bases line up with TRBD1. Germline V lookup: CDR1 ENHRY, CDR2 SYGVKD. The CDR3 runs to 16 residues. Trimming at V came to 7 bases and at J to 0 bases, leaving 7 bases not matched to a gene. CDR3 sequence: CAINKGQGNSGNTIYF. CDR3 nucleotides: TGTGCCATCAACAAAGGACAGGGGAACTCTGGAAACACCATATATTTT.

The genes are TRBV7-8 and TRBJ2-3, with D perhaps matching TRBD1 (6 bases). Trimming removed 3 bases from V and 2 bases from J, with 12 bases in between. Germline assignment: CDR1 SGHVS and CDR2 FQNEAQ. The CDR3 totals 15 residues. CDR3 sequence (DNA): TGTGCCAGCAGCTTGCAGGGGCGAGACACAGATACGCAGTATTTT. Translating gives CASSLQGRDTDTQYF.

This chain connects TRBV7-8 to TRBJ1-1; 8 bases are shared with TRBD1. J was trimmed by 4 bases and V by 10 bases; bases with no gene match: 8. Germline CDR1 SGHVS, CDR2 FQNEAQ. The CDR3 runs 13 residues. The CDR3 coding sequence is TGTGCCACTACGGACAGGGAGGGCACTGAAGCTTTCTTT. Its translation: CATTDREGTEAFF.

The CDR3 DNA sequence: TGTGCCAGCAGCGAAAGTCCCGGGACTAGCGGGAGATCCCATTACGAGCAGTACTTC. Translating it yields CASSESPGTSGRSHYEQYF. The chain combines TRBV3-1 (or the pseudogene TRBV3-2) with TRBJ2-7, with 14 nucleotides matching TRBD2. This CDR3 has 19 amino acids. The junction had 16 bases not matched to a gene; V was cut back by 5 bases and J by 4 bases. Germline V lookup: CDR1 LGHDT, CDR2 YNNKEL (reference sequence).

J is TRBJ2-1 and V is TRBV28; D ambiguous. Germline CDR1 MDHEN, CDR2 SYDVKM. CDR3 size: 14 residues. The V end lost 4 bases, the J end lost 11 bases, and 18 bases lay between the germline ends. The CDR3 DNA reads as TGTGCCAGCAGTTATCAGGCTACGTCCCTTAAGCAGTTCTTC. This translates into CASSYQATSLKQFF.

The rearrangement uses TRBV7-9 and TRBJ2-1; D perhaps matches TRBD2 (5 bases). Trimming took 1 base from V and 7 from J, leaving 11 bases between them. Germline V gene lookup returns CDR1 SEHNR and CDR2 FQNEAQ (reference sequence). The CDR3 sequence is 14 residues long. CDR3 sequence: CASSLGATGNEQFF. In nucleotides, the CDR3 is TGTGCCAGCAGCTTAGGGGCTACGGGGAATGAGCAGTTCTTC.

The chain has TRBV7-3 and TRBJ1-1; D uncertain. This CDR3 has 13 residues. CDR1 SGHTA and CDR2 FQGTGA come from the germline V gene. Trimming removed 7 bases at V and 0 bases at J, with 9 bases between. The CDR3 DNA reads TGTGCCAGCAAGAGGTCCCTGAACACTGAAGCTTTCTTT. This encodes CASKRSLNTEAFF.

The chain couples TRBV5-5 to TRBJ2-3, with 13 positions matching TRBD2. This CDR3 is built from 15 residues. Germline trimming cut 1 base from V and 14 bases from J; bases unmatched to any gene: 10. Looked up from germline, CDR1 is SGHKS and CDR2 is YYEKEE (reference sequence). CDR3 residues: CASSLRTSGSPLGYF. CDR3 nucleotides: TGTGCCAGCAGCTTGAGGACTAGCGGGAGCCCTCTGGGGTATTTT.

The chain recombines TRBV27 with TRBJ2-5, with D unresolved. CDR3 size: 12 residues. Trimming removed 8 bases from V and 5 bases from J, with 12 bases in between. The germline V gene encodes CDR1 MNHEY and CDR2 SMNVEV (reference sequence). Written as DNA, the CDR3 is TGTGCCAGCTCTGAAACCCACGAGACCCAGTACTTC. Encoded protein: CASSETHETQYF.

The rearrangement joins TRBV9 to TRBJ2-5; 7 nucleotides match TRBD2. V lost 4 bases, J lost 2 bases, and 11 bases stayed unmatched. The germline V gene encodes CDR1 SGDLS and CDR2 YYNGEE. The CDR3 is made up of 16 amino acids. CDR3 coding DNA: TGTGCCAGCAGCCTCGGACTACTAGCGCCACAAGAGACCCAGTACTTC. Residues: CASSLGLLAPQETQYF.

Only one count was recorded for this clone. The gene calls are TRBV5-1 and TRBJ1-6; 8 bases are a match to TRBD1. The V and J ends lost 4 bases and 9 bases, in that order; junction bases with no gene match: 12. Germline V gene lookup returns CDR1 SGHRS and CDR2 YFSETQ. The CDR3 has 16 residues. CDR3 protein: CASSQRTGSGISPLHF. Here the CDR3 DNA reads TGCGCCAGCAGCCAGAGGACAGGGTCTGGGATTTCACCCCTCCACTTT. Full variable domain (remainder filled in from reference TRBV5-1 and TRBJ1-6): KAGVTQTPRYLIKTRGQQVTLSCSPISGHRSVSWYQQTPGQGLQFLFEYFSETQRNKGNFPGRFSGRQFSNSRSEMNVSTLELGDSALYLCASSQRTGSGISPLHFGNGTRLTVT.

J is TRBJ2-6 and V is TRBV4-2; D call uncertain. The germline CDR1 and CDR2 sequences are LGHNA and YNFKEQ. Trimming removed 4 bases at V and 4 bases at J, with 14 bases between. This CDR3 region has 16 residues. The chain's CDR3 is CASSRQEGPGANVLTF. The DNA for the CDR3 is TGTGCCAGCAGCCGACAAGAAGGGCCCGGGGCCAACGTCCTGACTTTC.